These 7 T cell receptor beta chains were sequenced from one sample in a study of early T cells in non-severe SARS-CoV-2 infection. TCRdb re-called the 5' RACE reads with MiXCR, one entry per CDR3 protein. The sample includes 25,000 to 30,000 distinct CDR3 sequences, about 4% of them seen just once. Sequencing was carried out using whole blood. The receptors originated from an adult who was a healthcare worker with PCR-confirmed SARS-CoV-2 infection or an uninfected control (not recorded which).

The chain combines TRBV5-4 with TRBJ1-2, with D uncertain. Germline CDR1 is SGHNT and CDR2 is YYREEE (reference sequence). Trimming removed 3 bases at V and 2 bases at J, with 14 bases between. This CDR3 region has 15 residues. The CDR3 loop is CASSSRSEGNYGYTF. The CDR3 nucleotides are TGTGCCAGCAGCTCCCGGTCGGAGGGAAACTATGGCTACACCTTC.

This clonotype occurred many times. The V and J genes are TRBV29-1 and TRBJ2-3, with D tentatively TRBD1 (6 bases). Germline assignment: CDR1 SQVTM and CDR2 ANQGSEA. The CDR3 contains 14 residues. V shed 2 bases and J shed 6 bases, with 15 bases lying between them. CDR3 bases: TGCAGCGTTGAAATGGGACAAGCGCGGGATACGCAGTATTTT. This sequence encodes CSVEMGQARDTQYF.

The gene calls are TRBV20-1 and TRBJ2-1; TRBD2 might be the D (5 bases). CDR1 and CDR2 (germline): DFQATT, SNEGSKA (reference sequence). Between the trimmed V and J ends, which lost 3 bases and 0 bases, there was a span of 12 bases. CDR3 size: 15 residues. CDR3 residues: CSARKSGVSYNEQFF. DNA of the CDR3: TGCAGTGCTAGGAAAAGCGGAGTCTCCTACAATGAGCAGTTCTTC.

For this clonotype: A much larger clone lies a single base off, so this may be a read error. This chain uses TRBV5-1 with TRBJ2-7; D is unclear. Germline V gene lookup returns CDR1 SGHRS and CDR2 YFSETQ. CDR3 length: 13 residues. The CDR3 DNA reads TGCGCCAGCAGCTTTCTCGACACGTACGGGCAGTACTTC. Its translation: CASSFLDTYGQYF.

There are many counts of this clonotype. This chain uses TRBV7-9 with TRBJ2-7, with D possibly being TRBD1 (6 bases). V lost 5 bases, J lost 6 bases, and 20 bases lay in between. CDR1 is SEHNR and CDR2 is FQNEAQ in the germline V gene (reference sequence). The CDR3 is 15 residues long. The CDR3 nucleotides are TGTGCCAGCAGCCTACAGGGACGACCTAAAGGCGAGCAGTACTTC. As protein: CASSLQGRPKGEQYF.

CDR3 sequence: CASSSPLAGEPDNEQFF. The DNA for the CDR3 is TGTGCCAGCAGTTCACCTTTAGCGGGAGAACCGGACAATGAGCAGTTCTTC. This rearrangement joins TRBV6-2 or TRBV6-3 to TRBJ2-1, with 9 bases that match TRBD2. Per germline, CDR1 MNHEY and CDR2 SVGEGT. The trim removed 4 bases at V and 5 bases at J, leaving 12 bases unmatched. There are 17 residues in the CDR3.

In its sample, this clonotype was seen many times. The V call is TRBV4-3, the J call TRBJ2-2, with D hard to call. The germline V and J ends were trimmed by 0 bases and 5 bases, with 13 bases remaining between them. The CDR3 consists of 16 residues. Germline assignment: CDR1 LGHNA and CDR2 YSLEER. CDR3 in DNA: TGCGCCAGCAGCCAAGATTGGTATTTAGTTACCGGGGAGCTGTTTTTT. Protein: CASSQDWYLVTGELFF.